Each of the 15 T cell receptor beta chains below was sequenced from the same sample in a study of control samples from healthy donors and cancer patients. Sequenced by immunoSEQ multiplex PCR; TCRdb stores in-frame clones only, minus some. This sample has approximately 84,000 clones; 91% occur once, and the top ten carry 15% to 19%. The sequencing input was blood. All receptors come from a man aged 25 to 45 in good health.

The J gene is TRBJ2-3, the V gene TRBV12-3 or TRBV12-4; 7 bases match TRBD1. V dropped 4 bases and J dropped 5; count of bases not matched to a gene: 3. The CDR3 runs to 13 residues. In DNA form, the CDR3 reads TGTGCCAGCAGTTATAGGGGGCGAGATACGCAGTATTTT. It translates to CASSYRGRDTQYF.

This chain joins TRBV9 and TRBJ2-5; D is possibly TRBD2 (5 bases). Germline V lookup: CDR1 SGDLS, CDR2 YYNGEE. V lost 4 bases and J 4 bases, leaving 14 bases between the germline ends. CDR3 length: 14 amino acids. The CDR3 region is CASSKNGLRETQYF. In DNA, the CDR3 is TGTGCCAGCAGCAAAAACGGACTGAGAGAGACCCAGTACTTC. The whole variable domain, filled in from reference TRBV9 and TRBJ2-5, reads DSGVTQTPKHLITATGQRVTLRCSPRSGDLSVYWYQQSLDQGLQFLIQYYNGEERAKGNILERFSAQQFPDLHSELNLSSLELGDSALYFCASSKNGLRETQYFGPGTRLLVL.

This chain uses TRBV27 with TRBJ1-5; no firm D call. The V end lost 10 bases, the J end lost 0 bases, and 16 bases lay between the germline ends. The CDR3 totals 15 residues. The germline gives CDR1 MNHEY, CDR2 SMNVEV (reference sequence). The CDR3 here is CANPLREYSNQPQHF. The CDR3 DNA is TGTGCCAACCCCCTGAGAGAATATAGCAATCAGCCCCAGCATTTT.

The CDR3 region has the DNA TGTGCCAGCAGCCACCTAAGTTCCTATGGCTACACCTTC. It specifies CASSHLSSYGYTF. The gene calls are TRBV3-1 (or the pseudogene TRBV3-2) and TRBJ1-2; no reliable D call. The V gene lost 3 bases and the J gene lost 4 bases, with 9 bases spanning the gap. This CDR3 contains 13 residues. Germline values: CDR1 LGHDT, CDR2 YNNKEL (reference sequence).

The chain carries TRBV5-4 and TRBJ2-5; D is undetermined. CDR1 is SGHNT and CDR2 is YYREEE in the germline V gene (reference sequence). The germline V and J ends were trimmed by 1 base and 4 bases, with 8 bases remaining between them. The CDR3 covers 13 residues. The CDR3 region has the DNA TGTGCCAGCAGCTTGAGCTCGGGAGAGACCCAGTACTTC. Protein product: CASSLSSGETQYF.

The CDR3, as DNA: TGTGCCAGCGGGTACAGGGGCGGTGGTGGCTATGGCTACACCTTC. It specifies CASGYRGGGGYGYTF. The chain uses TRBV27 and TRBJ1-2, with TRBD1 matching over 7 bases. Losses at the gene ends were 8 bases for V and 4 bases for J; bases not matched to a gene: 13. From germline, CDR1 is MNHEY and CDR2 SMNVEV (reference sequence). CDR3 length: 15 amino acids.

This clone has only one observation. The chain links TRBV3-1 (or the pseudogene TRBV3-2) to TRBJ2-3; no definite D call. Per the germline V gene, CDR1 is LGHDT and CDR2 is YNNKEL (reference sequence). Trimming removed 4 bases from V and 2 bases from J, with 16 bases in between. The CDR3 sequence is 16 residues long. CDR3 bases: TGTGCCAGCAGCCTGGGTTCCCCGGCCCTCACAGATACGCAGTATTTT. Residues: CASSLGSPALTDTQYF.

V gene TRBV9 combines with J gene TRBJ2-1, with D perhaps matching TRBD1 or TRBD2 (6 bases each). This CDR3 spans 16 amino acids. Trimming shortened V by 4 bases and J by 3 bases, and 17 bases separated the two germline ends. The germline CDR1 and CDR2 sequences are SGDLS and YYNGEE. DNA for the CDR3: TGTGCCAGCAGCCCTCCCGGGGGCGAGGGCTACAATGAGCAGTTCTTC. It encodes CASSPPGGEGYNEQFF.

This sequence joins TRBV9 and TRBJ2-7; the D call may be TRBD1 or TRBD2 (5 bases each). The length of the CDR3 is 14 residues. The germline V and J ends were trimmed by 0 bases and 2 bases, with 9 bases remaining between them. From germline, CDR1 is SGDLS and CDR2 YYNGEE. CDR3 sequence reads: CASSVDQGPYEQYF. CDR3 nucleotides: TGTGCCAGCAGCGTAGACCAGGGACCCTACGAGCAGTACTTC.

V gene TRBV5-1 combines with J gene TRBJ2-3; 8 positions match TRBD2. The CDR3 length is 16 residues. Germline CDR1 SGHRS, CDR2 YFSETQ. Trimming removed 2 bases from V and 4 bases from J; junction bases left unmatched: 9. DNA of the CDR3: TGCGCCAGCAGCTTCGGGCCCCTAGCGGGCGCAGATACGCAGTATTTT. Translation: CASSFGPLAGADTQYF.

The chain has TRBV14 and TRBJ1-1, with TRBD1 as a possible D gene (6 bases). Germline V gene sequence: CDR1 SGHDN, CDR2 FVKESK. The ends were cut back, 3 bases at V and 4 bases at J, with 9 bases in the middle. CDR3 length equals 13 residues. CDR3 sequence (DNA): TGTGCCAGCAGCCAGGGGGGGCCCACTGAAGCTTTCTTT. Its translation is CASSQGGPTEAFF.

The rearrangement joins TRBV19 to TRBJ1-5; D is uncertain. CDR3 length: 15 amino acids. The V end was cut by 3 bases, the J end by 0 bases, with 9 bases between. The germline V gene encodes CDR1 LNHDA and CDR2 SQIVND (reference sequence). CDR3 residues: CASSILGISNQPQHF. As DNA, the CDR3 is TGTGCCAGTAGTATCCTCGGGATTAGCAATCAGCCCCAGCATTTT.

CDR3 loop: CASSSEGAGQPQHF. CDR3 coding DNA: TGTGCCAGCAGCTCCGAGGGCGCGGGTCAGCCCCAGCATTTT. V usage is TRBV7-9 and J usage is TRBJ1-5; D not certain. This CDR3 has 14 residues. Germline CDR1 reads SEHNR; CDR2 reads FQNEAQ (reference sequence). The V and J ends lost 4 bases and 6 bases respectively, with 13 bases between them.

The V and J genes are TRBV7-3 and TRBJ2-7; a weak D match, TRBD1 (5 bases). Germline V lookup: CDR1 SGHTA, CDR2 FQGTGA. The CDR3 loop spans 16 amino acids. Between the trimmed V and J ends, which lost 5 bases and 2 bases, there was a span of 19 bases. This CDR3 reads CASSPGMGRFPYEQYF. CDR3 bases: TGTGCCAGCAGCCCAGGGATGGGCAGATTCCCCTACGAGCAGTACTTC.

The rearrangement links TRBV15 to TRBJ1-1; D call uncertain. The germline V gene has CDR1 LNHNV and CDR2 YYDKDF (reference sequence). The CDR3 runs to 15 residues. The ends were cut back, 0 bases at V and 1 base at J, with 9 bases in the middle. CDR3 amino acids: CATSRDGGPNTEAFF. CDR3 bases: TGTGCCACCAGCAGAGATGGCGGACCGAACACTGAAGCTTTCTTT.